A selection of T cell receptor beta chains follows, all from one sample in a study of T cells after posttransplantation cyclophosphamide. TCRdb keeps only in-frame clones here, not all; method: immunoSEQ multiplex PCR. The sample counts around 5,000 clones, none seen once; the ten largest own roughly 25%. The sequencing here drew on PBMCs, taken approximately 360 days after allogeneic stem cell transplant with posttransplant cyclophosphamide. The receptor source for this set is a male patient between 60 and 69 years old who received an allogeneic stem cell transplant from a related donor, was CMV-positive, and had acute GVHD only. Some of these T cells may belong to the graft donor. Both conserved end residues are part of each CDR3. D genes are given only for firm matches. Clone size is not always given. Where it is, it says once, few, many or a class for expanded clones.

>TRBJ1-6|few|TRBV28|NA
TGTGCCAGCAGTTTTGAGGCCTATAATTCACCCCTCCACTTT
CASSFEAYNSPLHF
>TRBJ2-3|large|TRBV6-6|NA
TGTGCCAGCAGCGGCGCGGGACGGACAGATACGCAGTATTTT
CASSGAGRTDTQYF
>TRBJ2-3|many|TRBV5-6|TRBD2
TGTGCCAGCAGCGCACAACTAGCGGGGGGAGCCGCAGATACGCAGTATTTT
CASSAQLAGGAADTQYF
>TRBJ2-1|many|TRBV5-6|NA
TGTGCCAGCAGCTCCGAGGACACGGCCAACAATGAGCAGTTCTTC
CASSSEDTANNEQFF
>TRBJ2-7|NA|TRBV2|NA
TGTGCCAGCCCCAGAGCGGCCTACGAGCAGTACTTC
CASPRAAYEQYF
>TRBJ2-3|many|TRBV7-9|TRBD1
TGTGCCAGCAGCTTATACCAGGGGGCAACAGATACGCAGTATTTT
CASSLYQGATDTQYF
>TRBJ2-3|many|TRBV10-3|NA
TGTGCCATCAGTGAGGGTGCGGGACAGCGAGCAGATACGCAGTATTTT
CAISEGAGQRADTQYF
>TRBJ1-1|many|TRBV21-1|NA
TGTGCCAGCAGCAAAAGTGGCTCAGGGGGCGCTGTGGGCACTGAAGCTTTCTTT
CASSKSGSGGAVGTEAFF
>TRBJ2-5|many|TRBV19|NA
TGTGCCAGTTCCACCTCGAGGCCGGGGGAGACCCAGTACTTC
CASSTSRPGETQYF
>TRBJ2-3|many|TRBV4-1|NA
TGCGCCAGCAGCCCCCCCAGGGGGCTAGCGGTACCTAACACAGATACGCAGTATTTT
CASSPPRGLAVPNTDTQYF
>TRBJ2-6|many|TRBV10-3|NA
TGTGCCATCAGTGATATAGCCCGCTCTGGGGCCAACGTCCTGACTTTC
CAISDIARSGANVLTF
>TRBJ1-6|few|TRBV6-4|TRBD1
TGTGCCAGCAGTTTGACAGGGAGCAATTCACCCCTCCACTTT
CASSLTGSNSPLHF
>TRBJ2-7|many|TRBV7-9|TRBD1
TGTGCCAGCAGCTTAGGATTGGGGACAGGGGATCGGGAGCAGTACTTC
CASSLGLGTGDREQYF
>TRBJ2-2|many|TRBV14|TRBD2
TGTGCCAGCAGCCAAGCCTGGACTAGCGGAAACCACACCGGGGAGCTGTTTTTT
CASSQAWTSGNHTGELFF
>TRBJ2-2|many|TRBV2|TRBD1
TGTGCCAGCACCGCTGGTCGACAGGGGGCCCCGAGGACCGGGGAGCTGTTTTTT
CASTAGRQGAPRTGELFF
>TRBJ1-5|many|TRBV5-3|NA
TGTGCCAGAAGCTTGGAATCAGGGTCCGATCAGCCCCAGCATTTT
CARSLESGSDQPQHF
>TRBJ2-3|many|TRBV4-2|TRBD2
TGTGCCAGCAGCCAAAATAGCGGGGCAGCCACAGATACGCAGTATTTT
CASSQNSGAATDTQYF
>TRBJ1-2|many|TRBV13|TRBD1
TGTGCCAGCAGCTTAGACAGGGGTAATGGCTACACCTTC
CASSLDRGNGYTF
>TRBJ2-5|NA|TRBV7-9|TRBD1
TGTGCCAGCAGCTTAGGGGACAGAGAAGGGCAGTACTTC
CASSLGDREGQYF
>TRBJ2-7|many|TRBV5-1|NA
TGCGCCAGCAGCCGGTTGGACGGCTCGGGGGACGAGCAGTACTTC
CASSRLDGSGDEQYF
>TRBJ1-4|many|TRBV9|NA
TGTGCCAGCAGCCGAGGGGGGGGCAATGAAAAACTGTTTTTT
CASSRGGGNEKLFF
>TRBJ2-1|many|TRBV28|TRBD2
TGTGCCAGCAGTTCCCGACTAGCGGGATACAATGAGCAGTTCTTC
CASSSRLAGYNEQFF
>TRBJ1-2|many|TRBV7-2|NA
TGTGCCAGCAGCTTAGCGGACAGTAATAACTATGGCTACACCTTC
CASSLADSNNYGYTF